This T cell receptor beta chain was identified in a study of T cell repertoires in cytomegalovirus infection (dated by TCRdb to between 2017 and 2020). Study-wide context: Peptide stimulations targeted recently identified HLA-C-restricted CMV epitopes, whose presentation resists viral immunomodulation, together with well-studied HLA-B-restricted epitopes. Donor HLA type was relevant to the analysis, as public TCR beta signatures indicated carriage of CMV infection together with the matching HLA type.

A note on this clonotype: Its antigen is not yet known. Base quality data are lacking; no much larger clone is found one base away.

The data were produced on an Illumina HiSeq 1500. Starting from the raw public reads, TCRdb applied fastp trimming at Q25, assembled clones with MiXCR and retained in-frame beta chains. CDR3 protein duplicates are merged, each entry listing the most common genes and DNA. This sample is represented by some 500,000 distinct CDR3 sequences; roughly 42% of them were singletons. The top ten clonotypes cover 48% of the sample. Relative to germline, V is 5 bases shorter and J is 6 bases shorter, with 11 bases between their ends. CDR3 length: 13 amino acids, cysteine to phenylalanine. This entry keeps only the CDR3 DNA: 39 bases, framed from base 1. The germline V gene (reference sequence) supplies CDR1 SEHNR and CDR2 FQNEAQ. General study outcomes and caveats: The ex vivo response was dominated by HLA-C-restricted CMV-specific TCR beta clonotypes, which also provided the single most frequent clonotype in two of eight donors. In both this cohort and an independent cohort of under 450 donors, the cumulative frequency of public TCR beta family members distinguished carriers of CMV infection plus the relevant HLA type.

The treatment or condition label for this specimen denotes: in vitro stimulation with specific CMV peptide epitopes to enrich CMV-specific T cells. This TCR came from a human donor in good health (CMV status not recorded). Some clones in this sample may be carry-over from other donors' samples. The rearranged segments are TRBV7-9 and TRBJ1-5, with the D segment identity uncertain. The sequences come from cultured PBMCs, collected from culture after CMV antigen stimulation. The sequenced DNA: TGTGCCAGCAGCGCCCAGGAGGGTCAGCCCCAGCATTTT. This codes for CASSAQEGQPQHF.